These T cell receptor beta chains were read from a single sample in a study of T cell responses to AZD1222 COVID-19 vaccine. Clones were sequenced by immunoSEQ multiplex PCR, and TCRdb holds only the in-frame ones, with some missing. This sample has 100,000 to 150,000 clones, with more than 80% found just once. Sample: peripheral blood, taken on day 0 of AZD1222 vaccination. These receptors originate from an adult in good health. CDR3s leave out the opening cysteine and the closing phenylalanine or tryptophan. Each record gives: V gene, CDR3 protein.

>TRBV9
ASSDGTGDNEAF
>TRBV7-2
ASSPGRYYTGELF
>TRBV9
ASSVGTGGRFEAF
>TRBV10-3
AIRPGAGGSYEQY
>TRBV7-9
ASSFETEDEDTQY
>TRBV7-3
ASSSSLLF
>TRBV7-2
ASSPFSDTQY
>TRBV10-3
AISESAQGGTWQY
>TRBV11-2
ASSFLSGSTYEQY
>TRBV18
ASSPRTAIYYEQY
>TRBV20-1
SAGSSGEQY
>TRBV27
ASSYQGIEQY
>TRBV30
AWSNRNTEAF
>TRBV11-2
ASSLVSSGVAYNEQF
>TRBV28
ASTLGLRRDSNYGYT
>TRBV7-8
ASSKGAGPGFEQY
>TRBV25-1
ASMWGTGTEAF
>TRBV7-8
ASSLFGASTEAF
>TRBV7-2
ASSLAWTGGQKNGYT
>TRBV4-2
ASGLADNEQF
>TRBV24-1
ATSDAGHGELF
>TRBV29-1
SVEHDEAF
>TRBV7-2
ASSLDQGSGNTIY
>TRBV6-2/TRBV6-3
ASSYATDISYNSPLH
>TRBV5-4
ASSLAGGPYEQY
>TRBV7-9
ASSPTGGLLYGYT